This TCR beta chain came from a study of Graves' ophthalmopathy and Graves' hyperthyroidism. Amplification of TCR beta CDR3 regions used RNA transcripts. HTBI-primed first-round RT-PCR preceded second-round multiplex PCR. Each CDR3 protein is one row after TCRdb ran MiXCR on the multiplex PCR reads. This table has approximately 1.2 million distinct CDR3 sequences, approximately 35% appearing once. General study results and limits: A model built from 13 signatures distinguished ophthalmopathy from stable hyperthyroidism with approximately 88% sensitivity and approximately 82% specificity. Most expanded clonotypes from thyroid (those above 0.001 frequency) were also found in blood.

The CDR3 extends over 14 amino acids. The germline V and J ends were trimmed by 4 bases and 3 bases, with 12 bases remaining between them. Per germline, CDR1 MNHNY and CDR2 SVGAGI (reference sequence). Regarding this clonotype: The antigen remains unidentified.

Newly diagnosed hyperthyroidism donors, aged 18 to 65, duration under 2 months. Physicians reached a diagnosis by relying on clinical symptoms, serum thyroxine, TRAb, thyroid ultrasound and orbital computed tomography. The gene calls are TRBV6-6 and TRBJ1-1; D not resolved. Sequencing used peripheral blood or thyroid tissue (not recorded which). The sequence was collected from an adult man with Graves' hyperthyroidism. CDR3 loop: CASSWSPRDTEAFF. The DNA of the CDR3 is TGTGCCAGCAGTTGGTCCCCGCGCGACACTGAAGCTTTCTTT.